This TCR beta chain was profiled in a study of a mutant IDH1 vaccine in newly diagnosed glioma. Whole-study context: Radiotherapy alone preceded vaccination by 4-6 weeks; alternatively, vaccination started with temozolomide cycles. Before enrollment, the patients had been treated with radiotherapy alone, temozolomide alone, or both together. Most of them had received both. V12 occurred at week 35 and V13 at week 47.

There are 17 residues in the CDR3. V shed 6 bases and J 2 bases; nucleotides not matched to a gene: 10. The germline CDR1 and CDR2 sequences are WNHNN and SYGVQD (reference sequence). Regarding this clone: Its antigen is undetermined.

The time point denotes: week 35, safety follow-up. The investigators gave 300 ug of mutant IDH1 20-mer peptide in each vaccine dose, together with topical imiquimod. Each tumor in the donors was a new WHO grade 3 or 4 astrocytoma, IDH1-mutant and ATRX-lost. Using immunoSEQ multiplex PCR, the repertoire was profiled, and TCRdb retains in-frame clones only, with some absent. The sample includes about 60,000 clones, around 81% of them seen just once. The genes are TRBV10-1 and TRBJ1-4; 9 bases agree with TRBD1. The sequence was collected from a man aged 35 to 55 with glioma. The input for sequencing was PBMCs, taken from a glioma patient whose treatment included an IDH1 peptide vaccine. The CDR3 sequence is CASRADPDRGTNEKLFF. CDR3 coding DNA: TGCGCCAGCAGGGCCGACCCGGACAGGGGCACTAATGAAAAACTGTTTTTT.